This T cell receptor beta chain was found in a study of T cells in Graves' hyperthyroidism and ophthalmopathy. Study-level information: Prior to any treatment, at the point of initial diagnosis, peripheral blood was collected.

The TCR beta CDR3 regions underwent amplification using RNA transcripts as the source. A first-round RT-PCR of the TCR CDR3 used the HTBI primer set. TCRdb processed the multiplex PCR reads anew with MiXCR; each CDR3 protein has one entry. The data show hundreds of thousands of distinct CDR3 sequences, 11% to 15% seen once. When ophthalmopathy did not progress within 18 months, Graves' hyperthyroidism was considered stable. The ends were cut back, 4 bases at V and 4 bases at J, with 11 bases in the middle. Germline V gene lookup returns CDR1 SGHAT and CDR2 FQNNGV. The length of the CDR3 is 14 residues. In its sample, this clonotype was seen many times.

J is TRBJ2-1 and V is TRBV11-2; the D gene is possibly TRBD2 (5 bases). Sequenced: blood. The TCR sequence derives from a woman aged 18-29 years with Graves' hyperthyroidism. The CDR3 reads CASSYRTGYNEQFF. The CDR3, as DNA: TGTGCCAGCAGCTATCGGACTGGATACAATGAGCAGTTCTTC.